This T cell receptor beta chain came from a study of blood T cell repertoires in COVID-19. V dropped 3 bases and J dropped 6 bases, with 19 bases sitting between them. CDR3 length: 16 residues. Per germline, CDR1 LNHDA and CDR2 SQIVND (reference sequence). Using immunoSEQ multiplex PCR, the repertoire was profiled, and TCRdb retains in-frame clones only, with some absent. The sample has 150,000 to 200,000 clones, 70% to 85% seen once. This clone was counted once. The specimen was PBMCs or T cells enriched from blood (not recorded which). The TCR originated in a man aged 50-59 years who had recovered from COVID-19. J is TRBJ2-3 and V is TRBV19, with D possibly matching TRBD2 (7 bases). The CDR3 bases are TGTGCCAGTAGTATTTTCGCGGGGGCGGGCCTGGATACGCAGTATTTT. Translated, it gives CASSIFAGAGLDTQYF.